A selection of T cell receptor beta chains follows, all from one sample in a study of shared clonotypes between healthy human individuals. Using immunoSEQ multiplex PCR, the repertoire was profiled, and TCRdb retains in-frame clones only, with some absent. The data contain about 2.1 million clones, under 95% of them singletons. Sequences were obtained from naive CD8+ T cells from PBMCs. These receptors all come from a man between 18 and 29 years old in good health. Some clones in this sample may be carry-over from other donors' samples. Each CDR3 is given with its conserved first and last residue. Fields, in order: clone size, D gene, J gene, V gene, CDR3 protein, CDR3 DNA. A D gene is named only where the DNA matches it firmly. Clone size is stated in some rows and not others, as once, few, many or a class when expanded.

clone_size: once
d_call: TRBD2
j_call: TRBJ2-1
v_call: TRBV28
cdr3_aa: CASSFGTSGRNEQFF
cdr3_nt: TGTGCCAGCAGTTTTGGGACTAGCGGTCGCAATGAGCAGTTCTTC

clone_size: .
d_call: TRBD2
j_call: TRBJ2-3
v_call: TRBV27
cdr3_aa: CASSVLAGTDTQYF
cdr3_nt: TGTGCCAGCAGTGTTCTAGCGGGCACAGATACGCAGTATTTT

clone_size: once
d_call: .
j_call: TRBJ1-3
v_call: TRBV27
cdr3_aa: CASKDRPSGNTIYF
cdr3_nt: TGTGCCAGCAAAGACAGACCCTCTGGAAACACCATATATTTT

clone_size: once
d_call: TRBD1
j_call: TRBJ2-7
v_call: TRBV6-1
cdr3_aa: CASSVRDRVTYEQYF
cdr3_nt: TGTGCCAGCAGTGTCCGGGACAGGGTTACCTACGAGCAGTACTTC

clone_size: .
d_call: TRBD2
j_call: TRBJ2-3
v_call: TRBV7-9
cdr3_aa: CASSLTLAGIDTQYF
cdr3_nt: TGTGCCAGCAGCTTAACGCTAGCGGGAATTGATACGCAGTATTTT

clone_size: .
d_call: .
j_call: TRBJ2-1
v_call: TRBV27
cdr3_aa: CASSRSSYNEQFF
cdr3_nt: TGTGCCAGCAGTCGAAGCTCCTACAATGAGCAGTTCTTC

clone_size: .
d_call: TRBD1
j_call: TRBJ2-1
v_call: TRBV7-9
cdr3_aa: CASSFSRDSSYNEQFF
cdr3_nt: TGTGCCAGCAGCTTTTCTCGGGACAGCTCCTACAATGAGCAGTTCTTC

clone_size: .
d_call: .
j_call: TRBJ2-3
v_call: TRBV11-2
cdr3_aa: CASSRDPVTRTDTQYF
cdr3_nt: TGTGCCAGCAGCCGCGACCCCGTCACTCGCACAGATACGCAGTATTTT

clone_size: .
d_call: TRBD1
j_call: TRBJ1-2
v_call: TRBV2
cdr3_aa: CASSERVPTRQGIPGTF
cdr3_nt: TGTGCCAGCAGTGAAAGAGTACCCACGAGACAGGGAATTCCGGGGACCTTC

clone_size: .
d_call: .
j_call: TRBJ2-1
v_call: TRBV27
cdr3_aa: CASRPRGANEQFF
cdr3_nt: TGTGCCAGCAGGCCCAGAGGGGCCAATGAGCAGTTCTTC

clone_size: .
d_call: .
j_call: TRBJ2-1
v_call: TRBV29-1
cdr3_aa: CSVEILDEPNEQFF
cdr3_nt: TGCAGCGTTGAAATCCTGGACGAACCAAATGAGCAGTTCTTC

clone_size: .
d_call: .
j_call: TRBJ2-7
v_call: TRBV10-3
cdr3_aa: CAISELSGQGTYEQYF
cdr3_nt: TGTGCCATCAGTGAGCTCTCTGGGCAGGGGACCTACGAGCAGTACTTC

clone_size: .
d_call: .
j_call: TRBJ1-1
v_call: TRBV5-1
cdr3_aa: CASSLASSNTEAFF
cdr3_nt: TGCGCCAGCAGCTTGGCCTCCAGTAACACTGAAGCTTTCTTT

clone_size: once
d_call: .
j_call: TRBJ2-7
v_call: TRBV7-2
cdr3_aa: CASSLALGGSTYEQYF
cdr3_nt: TGTGCCAGCAGCTTAGCGCTGGGGGGTTCCACCTACGAGCAGTACTTC

clone_size: .
d_call: .
j_call: TRBJ2-7
v_call: TRBV2
cdr3_aa: CASRGGGEAYEQYF
cdr3_nt: TGTGCCAGCCGAGGGGGGGGCGAAGCCTACGAGCAGTACTTC

clone_size: .
d_call: .
j_call: TRBJ2-7
v_call: TRBV5-1
cdr3_aa: CASSLGGTRWEQYF
cdr3_nt: TGCGCCAGCAGCTTGGGTGGGACTCGGTGGGAGCAGTACTTC

clone_size: .
d_call: TRBD1
j_call: TRBJ1-4
v_call: TRBV4-1
cdr3_aa: CASSQRQGVWHEKLFF
cdr3_nt: TGCGCCAGCAGCCAAAGACAGGGAGTTTGGCATGAAAAACTGTTTTTT

clone_size: .
d_call: .
j_call: TRBJ2-7
v_call: TRBV19
cdr3_aa: CASSIGREQYF
cdr3_nt: TGTGCCAGTAGTATCGGACGCGAGCAGTACTTC

clone_size: .
d_call: TRBD2
j_call: TRBJ2-2
v_call: TRBV5-5
cdr3_aa: CASSFFASGSWYTGELFF
cdr3_nt: TGTGCCAGCAGCTTTTTCGCTAGCGGGAGTTGGTACACCGGGGAGCTGTTTTTT

clone_size: .
d_call: TRBD2
j_call: TRBJ2-7
v_call: TRBV6-1
cdr3_aa: CASSDVGTSGYEQYF
cdr3_nt: TGTGCCAGCAGTGATGTCGGGACTAGCGGATACGAGCAGTACTTC

clone_size: .
d_call: .
j_call: TRBJ1-3
v_call: TRBV28
cdr3_aa: CASSSPRQVLNSGNTIYF
cdr3_nt: TGTGCCAGCAGTTCACCCCGACAGGTTCTAAACTCTGGAAACACCATATATTTT

clone_size: .
d_call: TRBD1
j_call: TRBJ2-7
v_call: TRBV6-1
cdr3_aa: CASSELGRGWEQYF
cdr3_nt: TGTGCCAGCAGTGAACTTGGCAGGGGGTGGGAGCAGTACTTC

clone_size: .
d_call: .
j_call: TRBJ2-7
v_call: TRBV28
cdr3_aa: CASSPDSSLGWASYEQYF
cdr3_nt: TGTGCCAGCAGCCCCGACTCTTCCCTGGGGTGGGCGTCCTACGAGCAGTACTTC

clone_size: .
d_call: .
j_call: TRBJ1-5
v_call: TRBV27
cdr3_aa: CASSFQGGNQPQHF
cdr3_nt: TGTGCCAGCAGTTTCCAAGGCGGCAATCAGCCCCAGCATTTT

clone_size: once
d_call: TRBD2
j_call: TRBJ2-1
v_call: TRBV11-2
cdr3_aa: CASSTALGGGRSDEQFF
cdr3_nt: TGTGCCAGCAGCACCGCCCTGGGTGGCGGGAGGTCTGATGAGCAGTTCTTC

clone_size: .
d_call: TRBD2
j_call: TRBJ2-7
v_call: TRBV4-1
cdr3_aa: CASSQVGGIEQYF
cdr3_nt: TGCGCCAGCAGCCAAGTCGGGGGGATCGAGCAGTACTTC

clone_size: .
d_call: TRBD1
j_call: TRBJ1-4
v_call: TRBV27
cdr3_aa: CASRRTGGSLFEKLFF
cdr3_nt: TGTGCCAGCAGACGGACAGGGGGCTCTTTATTTGAAAAACTGTTTTTT

clone_size: .
d_call: TRBD1
j_call: TRBJ2-7
v_call: TRBV9
cdr3_aa: CASSRRDRADYEQYF
cdr3_nt: TGTGCCAGCAGCAGACGGGACAGGGCAGACTACGAGCAGTACTTC

clone_size: .
d_call: .
j_call: TRBJ2-3
v_call: TRBV13
cdr3_aa: CASSGRRDTQYF
cdr3_nt: TGTGCCAGCAGCGGTAGGAGAGATACGCAGTATTTT

clone_size: .
d_call: TRBD2
j_call: TRBJ2-1
v_call: TRBV11-3
cdr3_aa: CASSLGKLAAGNNEQFF
cdr3_nt: TGTGCCAGCAGCTTAGGTAAACTAGCGGCAGGAAACAATGAGCAGTTCTTC

clone_size: .
d_call: .
j_call: TRBJ1-1
v_call: TRBV5-1
cdr3_aa: CASSRFQGVLMNTEAFF
cdr3_nt: TGCGCCAGCAGCCGGTTCCAGGGAGTTCTAATGAACACTGAAGCTTTCTTT

clone_size: .
d_call: .
j_call: TRBJ1-4
v_call: TRBV5-6
cdr3_aa: CASSSGSKLFF
cdr3_nt: TGTGCCAGCAGCTCCGGGTCGAAACTGTTTTTT

clone_size: .
d_call: .
j_call: TRBJ2-7
v_call: TRBV9
cdr3_aa: CASSVDGSRTYEQYF
cdr3_nt: TGTGCCAGCAGCGTAGATGGTAGCCGAACCTACGAGCAGTACTTC

clone_size: .
d_call: TRBD1
j_call: TRBJ2-7
v_call: TRBV19
cdr3_aa: CASSIPGTGVYEQYF
cdr3_nt: TGTGCCAGTAGTATTCCCGGGACAGGGGTTTACGAGCAGTACTTC

clone_size: .
d_call: TRBD2
j_call: TRBJ2-1
v_call: TRBV9
cdr3_aa: CASSAYSGSPYNEQFF
cdr3_nt: TGTGCCAGCAGCGCTTATAGCGGGAGCCCCTACAATGAGCAGTTCTTC

clone_size: .
d_call: .
j_call: TRBJ2-2
v_call: TRBV4-1
cdr3_aa: CASSQARFGTLNTGELFF
cdr3_nt: TGCGCCAGCAGCCAAGCTCGTTTCGGGACCTTGAACACCGGGGAGCTGTTTTTT

clone_size: once
d_call: .
j_call: TRBJ2-1
v_call: TRBV7-6
cdr3_aa: CASSFNNEQFF
cdr3_nt: TGTGCCAGCAGCTTTAACAATGAGCAGTTCTTC